This T cell receptor (beta chain) was identified during a study of shared clonotypes between healthy human individuals. General study findings and limits: Memory subsets generally showed smaller estimated richness than naive subsets did. Limited genetic and exposure-history diversity came from having few donors.

The donors were all Caucasian adults (living in Nashville, Tennessee). CD45RA-negative memory and CD45RA+ naive subsets were split from the CD4+ cells. Of note for this clone: Its antigen is undetermined.

The repertoire was sequenced with immunoSEQ multiplex PCR; TCRdb's copy has only in-frame clones and lacks some. The sample has roughly 2.6 million clones, 85% to 95% seen once. V lost 6 bases and J 5 bases, leaving 11 bases between the germline ends. Germline V gene data show CDR1 as ENHRY and CDR2 as SYGVKD. The CDR3 extends over 12 amino acids. The sample comprised naive CD4+ T cells sorted from blood. Subset reported: CD45RA+ positively selected. The chain combines TRBV10-3 with TRBJ2-7; D is possibly TRBD2 (6 bases). This sequence originates from a man aged 18 to 29 in good health. CDR3 DNA sequence: TGTGCCATCAGCCTAAGCGGGCACGAGCAGTACTTC. Translated, it gives CAISLSGHEQYF.